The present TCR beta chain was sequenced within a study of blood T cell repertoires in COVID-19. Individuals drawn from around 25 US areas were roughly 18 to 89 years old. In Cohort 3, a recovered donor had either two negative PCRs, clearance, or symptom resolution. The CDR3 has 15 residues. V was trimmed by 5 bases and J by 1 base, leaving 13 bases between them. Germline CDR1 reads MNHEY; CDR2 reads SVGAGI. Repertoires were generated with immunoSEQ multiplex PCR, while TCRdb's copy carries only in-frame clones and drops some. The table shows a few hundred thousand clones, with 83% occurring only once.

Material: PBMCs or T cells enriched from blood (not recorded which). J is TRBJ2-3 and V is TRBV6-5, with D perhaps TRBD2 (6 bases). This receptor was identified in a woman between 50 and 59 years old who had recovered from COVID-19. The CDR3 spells CASSTTGGGTDTQYF. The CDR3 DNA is TGTGCCAGCAGTACAACCGGGGGAGGCACAGATACGCAGTATTTT.